Detailed here is one T cell receptor (beta chain). Its antigen is unknown. These data are taken from a study of identical twins. Study-wide results and limits: Conclusions rested on cross-sectional statistics rather than following the same donors.

The germline CDR1 and CDR2 sequences are SGHTA and FQGNSA. CDR3 length: 15 amino acids. V lost 3 bases to trimming and J lost 8 bases; unmatched junction nucleotides: 11. TCRdb called the 5' RACE reads again in MiXCR, with one record for every CDR3 protein. Among 600,000 to 850,000 distinct CDR3 sequences listed, approximately 18% were seen once. In addition, the sample was reused for a study of T cells expressing NK-cell markers. That source reports: The study sequenced eight donors, seven HCMV-seropositive and one seronegative.

The rearrangement uses TRBV7-2 and TRBJ1-2, with 8 bases identical to TRBD1. Input material: PBMCs. This receptor was obtained from a woman aged 18-30 years in good health. CDR3: CASSFLQGAPRGYTF. CDR3 nucleotide sequence: TGTGCCAGCAGCTTTCTCCAGGGGGCGCCGAGGGGCTACACCTTC.